The T cell receptor beta chain described here comes from a study of tumor-infiltrating lymphocytes in oesophageal squamous cell carcinoma. Each CDR3 protein is one row after TCRdb ran MiXCR on the PCR reads. The table lists under 20,000 distinct CDR3 sequences, approximately 49% of them singletons. The CDR3 loop spans 15 amino acids. CDR1 and CDR2 from the germline V gene are SGHTA and FQGTGA. J was trimmed by 4 bases and V by 1 base; bases with no gene match: 6. The chain employs TRBV7-3 and TRBJ2-5, with TRBD1 matching over 7 bases. The TCR originated in a female donor with esophageal squamous cell carcinoma. Sample: esophageal tumor tissue. CDR3 nucleotide sequence: TGTGCCAGCAGCTTAAACACAGGGGAAGGAGAGACCCAGTACTTC. This codes for CASSLNTGEGETQYF.